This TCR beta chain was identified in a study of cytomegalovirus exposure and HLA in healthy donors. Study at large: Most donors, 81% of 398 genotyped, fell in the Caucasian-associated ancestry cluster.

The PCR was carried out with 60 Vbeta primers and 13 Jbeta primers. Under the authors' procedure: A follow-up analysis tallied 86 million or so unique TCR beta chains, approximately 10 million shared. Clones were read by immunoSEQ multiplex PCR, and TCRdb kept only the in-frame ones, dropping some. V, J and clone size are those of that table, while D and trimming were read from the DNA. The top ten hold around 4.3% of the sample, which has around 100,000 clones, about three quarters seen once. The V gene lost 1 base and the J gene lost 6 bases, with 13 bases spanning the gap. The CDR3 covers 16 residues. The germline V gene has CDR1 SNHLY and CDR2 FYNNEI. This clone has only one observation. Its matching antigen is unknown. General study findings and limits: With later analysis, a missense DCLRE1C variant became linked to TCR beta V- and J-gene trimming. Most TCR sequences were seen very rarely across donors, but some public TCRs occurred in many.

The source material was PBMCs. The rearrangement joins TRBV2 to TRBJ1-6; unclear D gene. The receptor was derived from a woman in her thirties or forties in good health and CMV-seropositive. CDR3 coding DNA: TGTGCCAGCAGTGAAGTCCCCCTATTGAGTAATTCACCCCTCCACTTT. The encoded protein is CASSEVPLLSNSPLHF.